What follows describes a single T cell receptor (beta chain). Its antigen is currently unknown. Clones were read by immunoSEQ multiplex PCR, and TCRdb kept only the in-frame ones, dropping some. The data contain some 21,000 clones, roughly 80% of them singletons. This sample was included in a study of tumor-infiltrating lymphocytes in localized non-small cell lung cancer. Broader study findings: Only some patients had TCR sequencing, depending on available tissue. Immunotypes IM1 and IM2 had similar TCR-derived T-cell fractions. TCRbeta sequencing showed higher T cell infiltration in tumors than uninvolved lung.

The V gene lost 7 bases and the J gene lost 1 base, with 8 bases spanning the gap. CDR3 length: 13 amino acids. Germline CDR1 reads MNHNS; CDR2 reads SASEGT. Sequencing used lung tumor tissue. This sequence was found in a human donor with non-small cell lung cancer. This chain links TRBV6-1 with TRBJ2-1; D is tentatively TRBD1 or TRBD2 (5 bases each). The CDR3 bases are TGTGCCAGCATGGGGACGTCCTACAATGAGCAGTTCTTC. Protein product: CASMGTSYNEQFF.